The next 22 T cell receptor beta chains were all read from a single sample in a study of T cell responses to AZD1222 COVID-19 vaccine. Assay: immunoSEQ multiplex PCR; the TCRdb copy retains only in-frame clones and omits some. This table holds 130,000 or so clones, 93% found once. The sample in question was peripheral blood, obtained on day 0 of MenACWY control vaccination. All receptors derive from an adult in good health.

V gene TRBV7-2 combines with J gene TRBJ1-5; no clear D. V dropped 1 base and J dropped 7 bases, with 8 bases sitting between them. The germline V gene has CDR1 SGHTA and CDR2 FQGNSA. The CDR3 sequence is 13 residues long. In nucleotides, the CDR3 is TGTGCCAGCAGCTTAGAAGGGCACCAGCCCCAGCATTTT. It specifies CASSLEGHQPQHF.

The J gene is TRBJ2-1, the V gene TRBV5-1; D gene unclear. V lost 4 bases, J lost 4 bases, and 15 bases lay in between. CDR3 size: 15 residues. Germline-derived CDR1 and CDR2 are SGHRS and YFSETQ. The CDR3 sequence: CASSPRADNYNEQFF. CDR3 in DNA: TGCGCCAGCAGCCCTAGGGCAGACAATTACAATGAGCAGTTCTTC.

The CDR3, as DNA: TGCGCCAGCAGCACCGGACAGGGAAGTACTGAAGCTTTCTTT. Amino acid sequence: CASSTGQGSTEAFF. The chain employs TRBV5-1 and TRBJ1-1, with 8 bases matching TRBD1. The CDR3 totals 14 residues. Germline V CDR1 and CDR2: SGHRS, YFSETQ. V shed 4 bases and J 5 bases; nucleotides not matched to a gene: 7. The complete variable domain, with remaining parts taken from reference TRBV5-1 and TRBJ1-1, reads KAGVTQTPRYLIKTRGQQVTLSCSPISGHRSVSWYQQTPGQGLQFLFEYFSETQRNKGNFPGRFSGRQFSNSRSEMNVSTLELGDSALYLCASSTGQGSTEAFFGQGTRLTVV.

This rearrangement joins TRBV6-4 to TRBJ1-2, with a possible D match to TRBD1 (6 bases). The CDR3 loop spans 14 amino acids. Trimming took 4 bases from V and 2 from J, leaving 11 bases between them. The germline gives CDR1 MRHNA, CDR2 SNTAGT. In DNA, the CDR3 is TGTGCCAGCAGTGCCAACACAGGGAACTATGGCTACACCTTC. It codes for CASSANTGNYGYTF.

The V and J genes are TRBV11-2 and TRBJ2-5; D call uncertain. Germline V lookup: CDR1 SGHAT, CDR2 FQNNGV. The CDR3 is 12 residues long. V was shortened by 3 bases and J by 5 bases, with 7 bases between the two germline ends. As DNA, the CDR3 is TGTGCCAGCAGCTTGTTTGCGGAGACCCAGTACTTC. This encodes CASSLFAETQYF.

The chain recombines TRBV9 with TRBJ2-6, with D uncertain. This CDR3 is 14 amino acids long. Germline values: CDR1 SGDLS, CDR2 YYNGEE. V was clipped by 1 base and J by 2 bases, with 4 bases between them. CDR3 sequence reads: CASSVHPGANVLTF. The CDR3 DNA sequence: TGTGCCAGCAGCGTACATCCTGGGGCCAACGTCCTGACTTTC.

CDR3: CASSSGQGARETQYF. The CDR3 DNA is TGTGCCAGCAGTTCAGGACAGGGGGCTAGAGAGACCCAGTACTTC. The genes are TRBV28 and TRBJ2-5; the match to TRBD1 covers 11 bases. This CDR3 region has 15 residues. Trimming took 4 bases from V and 4 from J; bases not matched to a gene: 5. CDR1 and CDR2 (germline): MDHEN, SYDVKM. Full variable domain (missing parts from reference TRBV28 and TRBJ2-5): DVKVTQSSRYLVKRTGEKVFLECVQDMDHENMFWYRQDPGLGLRLIYFSYDVKMKEKGDIPEGYSVSREKKERFSLILESASTNQTSMYLCASSSGQGARETQYFGPGTRLLVL.

The chain has TRBV20-1 and TRBJ1-1; 7 bases map to TRBD1. Germline CDR1 is DFQATT and CDR2 is SNEGSKA (reference sequence). The junction had 6 bases not matched to a gene; V was cut back by 3 bases and J by 2 bases. This CDR3 has 14 amino acids. The chain's CDR3 is CSASKGQFNTEAFF. The CDR3 DNA sequence: TGCAGTGCTAGTAAGGGACAGTTTAACACTGAAGCTTTCTTT.

The CDR3 protein is CASIMDRVENTGELFF. The CDR3, as DNA: TGCGCCAGCATCATGGACAGGGTGGAGAACACCGGGGAGCTGTTTTTT. The gene calls are TRBV5-1 and TRBJ2-2; TRBD1 matches at 8 bases. The CDR3 covers 16 residues. Germline V CDR1 and CDR2: SGHRS, YFSETQ. V was clipped by 6 bases and J by 1 base; unmatched bases: 8. Combining the CDR3 with reference TRBV5-1 and TRBJ2-2 gives the whole variable domain KAGVTQTPRYLIKTRGQQVTLSCSPISGHRSVSWYQQTPGQGLQFLFEYFSETQRNKGNFPGRFSGRQFSNSRSEMNVSTLELGDSALYLCASIMDRVENTGELFFGEGSRLTVL.

This chain uses TRBV15 with TRBJ2-3, with D perhaps given as TRBD1 or TRBD2 (6 bases each). This CDR3 contains 14 residues. Germline assignment: CDR1 LNHNV and CDR2 YYDKDF (reference sequence). Trimming stripped 3 bases from V and 0 bases from J, with 7 bases between. The CDR3 coding sequence is TGTGCCACCAGCAGGGGGGGCAGCACAGATACGCAGTATTTT. Protein product: CATSRGGSTDTQYF.

The V call is TRBV7-9, the J call TRBJ2-1; D remains unclear. This CDR3 contains 12 residues. Trimming took off 5 bases at V and 6 bases at J, with 8 bases between the two ends. CDR1 is SEHNR and CDR2 is FQNEAQ in the germline V gene (reference sequence). Here the CDR3 reads CASSQSGNEQFF. The CDR3 nucleotides are TGTGCCAGCAGCCAATCAGGCAATGAGCAGTTCTTC. The variable domain in full, with the rest retrieved from reference TRBV7-9 and TRBJ2-1, is DTGVSQNPRHKITKRGQNVTFRCDPISEHNRLYWYRQTLGQGPEFLTYFQNEAQLEKSRLLSDRFSAERPKGSFSTLEIQRTEQGDSAMYLCASSQSGNEQFFGPGTRLTVL.

Regarding this clone: The DNA is omitted, as the CDR3 cannot be located on it reliably, and the CDR3 follows TCRdb's listing. The rearrangement uses TRBV12-5 and TRBJ1-6. The CDR3 numbers 16 amino acids, ends counted. Germline-derived CDR1 and CDR2 are LGHNT and FRNRAP. The CDR3 sequence: CASGLGTGSYNSPLHF.

The chain recombines TRBV5-4 with TRBJ2-7, with D perhaps matching TRBD1 (5 bases). Looked up from germline, CDR1 is SGHNT and CDR2 is YYREEE (reference sequence). The V and J ends lost 0 bases and 0 bases respectively, with 7 bases between them. This CDR3 contains 14 residues. For the CDR3, the DNA is TGTGCCAGCAGCTTGGACCAGGGCTCCTACGAGCAGTACTTC. Residues: CASSLDQGSYEQYF.

The chain has TRBV9 and TRBJ1-2; 7 nucleotides agree with TRBD1. The CDR3 runs 14 residues. Germline V lookup: CDR1 SGDLS, CDR2 YYNGEE. V lost 4 bases and J lost 8; bases outside the gene matches: 11. The CDR3 nucleotides are TGTGCCAGCAGCCCCCGGGACAGCAGCTTCGGCTACACCTTC. This encodes CASSPRDSSFGYTF. The complete variable domain, with remaining parts taken from reference TRBV9 and TRBJ1-2, reads DSGVTQTPKHLITATGQRVTLRCSPRSGDLSVYWYQQSLDQGLQFLIQYYNGEERAKGNILERFSAQQFPDLHSELNLSSLELGDSALYFCASSPRDSSFGYTFGSGTRLTVV.

DNA for the CDR3: TGTGCCAGCTCACCACCAGGCGTATACGGGGAGCTGTTTTTT. Encoded protein: CASSPPGVYGELFF. The chain joins TRBV18 to TRBJ2-2; no definite D call. CDR3 length equals 14 residues. V lost 0 bases and J 7 bases, leaving 9 bases between the germline ends. CDR1 is KGHSH, CDR2 LQKENI, per germline.

Here the CDR3 reads CASSKARGMRQPQHF. CDR3 DNA sequence: TGTGCCAGCAGCAAAGCCAGGGGTATGCGTCAGCCCCAGCATTTT. The chain carries TRBV21-1 and TRBJ1-5; the D segment call TRBD1 is taken from the table without a DNA check. TRBV21-1 is reported as a pseudogene. The CDR3 has 15 residues.

This clone was seen once. This sequence joins TRBV2 and TRBJ1-6; D is uncertain. Germline CDR1 and CDR2: SNHLY and FYNNEI. The V end was cut by 7 bases, the J end by 7 bases, with 11 bases between. CDR3 length: 13 residues. CDR3 loop: CASMEVINSPLHF. The CDR3 DNA is TGTGCCAGCATGGAGGTCATCAATTCACCCCTCCACTTT.

The chain uses TRBV11-2 and TRBJ1-6, with D unresolved. The V gene lost 3 bases and the J gene lost 7 bases, with 4 bases spanning the gap. The CDR3 consists of 12 residues. Germline-derived CDR1 and CDR2 are SGHAT and FQNNGV. The CDR3 is CASSFPNSPLHF. The CDR3 nucleotides are TGTGCCAGCAGCTTCCCCAATTCACCCCTCCACTTT.

This rearrangement joins TRBV7-2 to TRBJ2-2; a possible D gene is TRBD1 (5 bases). V lost 1 base and J lost 2, with 11 bases in between. This CDR3 has 16 amino acids. Germline V lookup: CDR1 SGHTA, CDR2 FQGNSA. This CDR3 is CASSLGKQVNTGELFF. In DNA, the CDR3 is TGTGCCAGCAGCTTAGGCAAACAGGTTAACACCGGGGAGCTGTTTTTT.

V gene TRBV27 combines with J gene TRBJ2-1; 13 positions match TRBD2. The CDR3 consists of 16 residues. CDR1 MNHEY and CDR2 SMNVEV come from the germline V gene (reference sequence). V was pared by 5 bases and J by 2 bases, with 3 bases of the junction left unmatched. CDR3 sequence (DNA): TGTGCCAGCAGTCTGGGACTAGCGGGACCCTACAATGAGCAGTTCTTC. Amino acid sequence: CASSLGLAGPYNEQFF.

The rearrangement joins TRBV7-8 to TRBJ1-6; unclear D gene. V lost 3 bases, J lost 8 bases, and 8 bases lay in between. The CDR3 spans 13 residues. Germline-derived CDR1 and CDR2 are SGHVS and FQNEAQ. CDR3 nucleotides: TGTGCCAGCAGCTTTGGGTATGATTCACCCCTCCACTTT. It translates to CASSFGYDSPLHF. The full variable domain, in which reference TRBV7-8 and TRBJ1-6 provide the parts outside the CDR3, is GAGVSQSPRYKVAKRGQDVALRCDPISGHVSLFWYQQALGQGPEFLTYFQNEAQLDKSGLPSDRFFAERPEGSVSTLKIQRTQQEDSAVYLCASSFGYDSPLHFGNGTRLTVT.

This chain joins TRBV24-1 and TRBJ2-1; perhaps TRBD2 as D (7 bases). CDR3 length equals 12 residues. Looked up from germline, CDR1 is KGHDR and CDR2 is SFDVKD. V was clipped by 4 bases and J by 15 bases, with 15 bases between them. The CDR3 sequence is CATSDRGGVSFF. CDR3 sequence (DNA): TGTGCCACCAGTGACCGAGGGGGGGTTTCGTTCTTC.